The entry that follows covers one TCR beta chain sequence. The data derive from a study of blood T cell repertoires in COVID-19. Study as a whole: The cDNA or gDNA used as material had been derived from T cells, B-cell-depleted T cells, or PBMCs.

Measured with immunoSEQ multiplex PCR; TCRdb has only the in-frame clones, and not every one. The table includes 310,000 or so clones, just over 85% detected once. CDR1 and CDR2 (germline): MNHEY, SVGAGI. V dropped 5 bases and J dropped 1; count of bases not matched to a gene: 6. The CDR3 consists of 15 residues. The chain uses TRBV6-5 and TRBJ2-5, with 8 bases fitting TRBD2. The receptor was derived from a woman between 18 and 29 years old who had recovered from COVID-19. The specimen sequenced was PBMCs or T cells enriched from blood (not recorded which). The CDR3 nucleotides read TGTGCCAGCAGTATTAGCGGGATCACCCAAGAGACCCAGTACTTC. It yields the protein CASSISGITQETQYF.